This T cell receptor (beta chain) was sequenced for a study of response to subunit inactivated influenza vaccine. Study-wide findings and caveats: Seasonal influenza vaccination, on each occasion, was suggested by the authors to recruit few new T cells.

CDR3 length: 13 amino acids. CDR1 and CDR2 (germline): DFQATT, SNEGSKA (reference sequence). V lost 6 bases, J lost 5 bases, and 9 bases stayed unmatched. Each CDR3 protein is one row after TCRdb ran MiXCR on the RT-PCR reads. The table has 500,000 to 650,000 distinct CDR3 sequences, about 8% seen once; the top ten hold approximately 12%. To note about this clonotype: Its antigen is not known.

The sample was PBMCs from blood, taken around 2 years after vaccination. The rearrangement uses TRBV20-1 and TRBJ1-2; TRBD1 matches at 7 bases. The TCR comes from a man between 45 and 75 years old who received an inactivated influenza vaccine. The CDR3 loop is CSASDRDRYGYTF. DNA of the CDR3: TGCAGTGCCAGCGACAGGGACCGGTATGGCTACACCTTC.